This record looks at one T cell receptor (beta chain) sequence and its context. Antigen: not known. CDR3 size: 15 residues. V was shortened by 2 bases and J by 4 bases, with 12 bases between the two germline ends. Per the germline V gene, CDR1 is PRHDT and CDR2 is FYEKMQ (reference sequence). Some clones are missing from TCRdb's copy, which holds only in-frame ones; the method was immunoSEQ multiplex PCR. Counted here are about 84,000 clones, approximately 91% occurring once; the ten biggest clones make up roughly 2.1%. This entry belongs to a study of cytomegalovirus exposure and HLA in healthy donors. About the study: A later analysis reported the approximately 120 validation repertoires used the same platform as the 550 to 800 first-cohort repertoires.

Study observations and caveats: Associated with cytomegalovirus, according to the listing, were fewer than 200 TCR beta chains. In the 95 to 150 validation repertoires, about 95% of cluster scores exceeded 0, per a later analysis.

Specimen: PBMCs. The sequence derives from a man younger than 40 in good health and CMV-seronegative. V and J are TRBV13 and TRBJ1-3; D remains unclear. The CDR3 sequence: CASSLFKLAGNTIYF. The CDR3 coding sequence is TGTGCCAGCAGCTTATTCAAACTAGCCGGAAACACCATATATTTT.